The 27 T cell receptor beta chains below come from one sample, sequenced in a study of T cell repertoires in cytomegalovirus infection. TCRdb independently ran MiXCR on the reads; one entry per CDR3 protein. Among hundreds of thousands of distinct CDR3 sequences listed, 20% to 25% were seen once. Material for sequencing was CD8+ T cells from PBMCs. The source of these receptors is a human donor in good health (CMV status not recorded). Some clones in this sample may be carry-over from other donors' samples.

The V call is TRBV6-5, the J call TRBJ2-3; 16 bases are a match to TRBD2. The germline V gene encodes CDR1 MNHEY and CDR2 SVGAGI. The CDR3 consists of 17 residues. V was clipped by 4 bases and J by 3 bases; unmatched bases: 4. The CDR3 loop reads CASSLGLAGGPTDTQYF. The DNA for the CDR3 is TGTGCCAGCAGTTTGGGACTAGCGGGGGGGCCTACAGATACGCAGTATTTT.

Many counts were recorded for this clonotype. As DNA, the CDR3 is TGTGCCAGCAGTGAGGTAGCGGGCCTTGGATACGAGCAGTACTTC. Translation gives CASSEVAGLGYEQYF. The chain couples TRBV2 to TRBJ2-7; TRBD2 agrees at 7 bases. The CDR3 extends over 15 amino acids. V gave up 3 bases and J gave up 4 bases; unmatched junction bases: 9. The V gene's germline CDR1 is SNHLY and CDR2 FYNNEI. The variable domain in full, with the rest retrieved from reference TRBV2 and TRBJ2-7, is EPEVTQTPSHQVTQMGQEVILRCVPISNHLYFYWYRQILGQKVEFLVSFYNNEISEKSEIFDDQFSVERPDGSNFTLKIRSTKLEDSAMYFCASSEVAGLGYEQYFGPGTRLTVT.

This clonotype was recorded many times. V usage is TRBV7-9 and J usage is TRBJ1-2; no reliable D call. The CDR3 is 14 residues long. CDR1 is SEHNR, CDR2 FQNEAQ, per germline (reference sequence). V dropped 3 bases and J dropped 2 bases, with 10 bases sitting between them. The CDR3 is CASSFGPQNYGYTF. The CDR3 DNA sequence: TGTGCCAGCAGCTTTGGGCCACAGAACTATGGCTACACCTTC.

This clonotype has a count of ten or more. This chain connects TRBV6-5 to TRBJ2-1; maybe TRBD1 (5 bases). The germline V gene encodes CDR1 MNHEY and CDR2 SVGAGI. Trimming removed 0 bases at V and 6 bases at J, with 6 bases between. The CDR3 runs to 13 residues. The CDR3 nucleotides are TGTGCCAGCAGTTACTCTGGGGCCAATGAGCAGTTCTTC. It translates to CASSYSGANEQFF.

This clonotype has just a few counts. The chain joins TRBV28 to TRBJ2-5, with 12 bases matching TRBD2. From germline, CDR1 is MDHEN and CDR2 SYDVKM. V lost 6 bases and J lost 6; bases outside the gene matches: 11. CDR3 length: 16 amino acids. CDR3 nucleotide sequence: TGTGCCAGCAGCCTTTTTCTAGCGGGGGGGAGGCAGACCCAGTACTTC. The encoded protein is CASSLFLAGGRQTQYF.

The V and J genes are TRBV7-9 and TRBJ1-1; TRBD1 might be the D (5 bases). CDR1 and CDR2 from the germline V gene are SEHNR and FQNEAQ (reference sequence). There are 13 residues in the CDR3. V gave up 6 bases and J gave up 5 bases, with 13 bases separating them. The CDR3 region is CASRGEEGTEAFF. As DNA, the CDR3 is TGTGCCAGCAGGGGGGAGGAGGGGACTGAAGCTTTCTTT.

The V gene is TRBV29-1, the J gene TRBJ2-7; tentatively, D is TRBD1 or TRBD2 (5 bases each). The V gene lost 4 bases and the J gene lost 0 bases, with 10 bases spanning the gap. The CDR3 totals 13 residues. In germline, CDR1 is SQVTM, CDR2 ANQGSEA. The CDR3 DNA sequence: TGCAGCGTTGGTTGGGACCGCTCCTACGAGCAGTACTTC. It specifies CSVGWDRSYEQYF.

The V gene is TRBV29-1, the J gene TRBJ2-3, with 8 bases lining up with TRBD2. The germline gives CDR1 SQVTM, CDR2 ANQGSEA. J gave up 2 bases and V 5 bases, and 3 bases lay outside the gene matches. The CDR3 has 13 residues. CDR3 loop: CSVRGGHTDTQYF. In DNA form, the CDR3 reads TGCAGCGTTCGGGGGGGCCACACAGATACGCAGTATTTT.

This clonotype occurred many times. The chain employs TRBV7-6 and TRBJ1-1, with a tentative D call TRBD1 (6 bases). The CDR3 contains 13 residues. From germline, CDR1 is SGHVS and CDR2 FNYEAQ. The V end was cut by 1 base, the J end by 8 bases, with 11 bases between. CDR3 protein: CASSLVQGSEAFF. The DNA for the CDR3 is TGTGCCAGCAGCTTAGTCCAGGGGTCGGAAGCTTTCTTT.

This clonotype was counted between two and nine times. The CDR3 spells CATSRDAGLAYGYTF. The CDR3 nucleotides read TGTGCCACCAGCAGAGATGCAGGGTTGGCCTATGGCTACACCTTC. The chain is built from TRBV15 and TRBJ1-2; possible D gene TRBD1, 5 bases. Germline V gene lookup returns CDR1 LNHNV and CDR2 YYDKDF (reference sequence). The CDR3 runs 15 residues. The V end was cut by 0 bases, the J end by 4 bases, with 12 bases between.

J is TRBJ2-2 and V is TRBV10-3, with TRBD2 matching 15 bases. The CDR3 has 15 residues. J was trimmed by 7 bases and V by 8 bases; bases with no gene match: 5. CDR1 is ENHRY and CDR2 is SYGVKD in the germline V gene. DNA of the CDR3: TGTGCCATCCGGACTAGCGGGGGGGCCGACGGGGAGCTGTTTTTT. It specifies CAIRTSGGADGELFF.

This clonotype showed up many times. This chain links TRBV7-2 with TRBJ2-3, with 9 bases matching TRBD2. J lost 3 bases, V lost 6 bases, and 10 bases had no gene match. CDR1 and CDR2 (germline): SGHTA, FQGNSA. The CDR3 totals 16 residues. Here the CDR3 DNA reads TGTGCCAGCAGTCCTCTACCGGGACTAGCAACAGATACGCAGTATTTT. Protein sequence: CASSPLPGLATDTQYF.

This clonotype was seen a few times. CDR3 protein: CSALGQRFFPSSYNEQFF. The CDR3, as DNA: TGCAGTGCGCTGGGACAGAGATTCTTCCCCAGCTCCTACAATGAGCAGTTCTTC. The chain employs TRBV20-1 and TRBJ2-1, with 7 bases matching TRBD1. The germline CDR1 and CDR2 sequences are DFQATT and SNEGSKA (reference sequence). With V trimmed by 6 bases and J by 0 bases, 17 bases remained unmatched. The CDR3 sequence is 18 residues long.

The chain is built from TRBV19 and TRBJ1-2; D unresolved. V was clipped by 5 bases and J by 4 bases, with 14 bases between them. Germline CDR1 LNHDA, CDR2 SQIVND (reference sequence). The CDR3 covers 14 residues. CDR3 nucleotides: TGTGCCAGTAGTTCCTACACCGGTACCTATGGCTACACCTTC. Its translation is CASSSYTGTYGYTF.

The chain links TRBV4-1 to TRBJ2-2; D not certain. Trimming left V 7 bases short and J 7 bases short, with 7 bases between. The CDR3 sequence is 11 residues long. In germline, CDR1 is MGHRA, CDR2 YSYEKL. As DNA, the CDR3 is TGCGCCAGCACTCAGGACGGGGAGCTGTTTTTT. Its translation: CASTQDGELFF.

This clonotype appeared a few times. The V gene is TRBV29-1, the J gene TRBJ1-2; 12 bases match TRBD1. Looked up from germline, CDR1 is SQVTM and CDR2 is ANQGSEA. J gave up 4 bases and V 6 bases, and 12 bases lay outside the gene matches. This CDR3 has 16 residues. CDR3 DNA sequence: TGCAGCGTGACTCGGGACAGGGGGCGGGGAAGCTATGGCTACACCTTC. The encoded protein is CSVTRDRGRGSYGYTF.

This clonotype was observed many times. The V and J genes are TRBV20-1 and TRBJ1-5; 9 positions match TRBD1. V was pared by 4 bases and J by 2 bases, with 3 bases of the junction left unmatched. The CDR3 has 14 amino acids. CDR1 DFQATT and CDR2 SNEGSKA come from the germline V gene (reference sequence). The CDR3 spells CSATWTGGNQPQHF. The CDR3 DNA is TGCAGTGCTACCTGGACAGGGGGCAATCAGCCCCAGCATTTT.

In the case of this clonotype: A read error may account for a junction end that differs from germline. The rearrangement links TRBV7-4 to TRBJ1-2; D gene ambiguous. Germline-derived CDR1 and CDR2 are SGHVT and SQSDAQ. The CDR3 length is 12 residues. The DNA of the CDR3 is TGTGCCAGCAACTTAGCTAACTATGGCTACACCTTC. This translates into CASNLANYGYTF.

The chain carries TRBV12-5 and TRBJ2-2; D may be TRBD1 (6 bases). The CDR3 is 17 residues long. V shed 3 bases and J shed 4 bases, with 18 bases lying between them. Germline V gene lookup returns CDR1 LGHNT and CDR2 FRNRAP. The CDR3 DNA reads TGTGCTAGTGGTTTTAGGGTAGTCAGGGGAGTCACCGGGGAGCTGTTTTTT. It translates to CASGFRVVRGVTGELFF. Full variable domain (remainder filled in from reference TRBV12-5 and TRBJ2-2): DARVTQTPRHKVTEMGQEVTMRCQPILGHNTVFWYRQTMMQGLELLAYFRNRAPLDDSGMPKDRFSAEMPDATLATLKIQPSEPRDSAVYFCASGFRVVRGVTGELFFGEGSRLTVL.

This clonotype was seen a handful of times. The CDR3: CASNNQKNIQYF. The CDR3 DNA is TGTGCCAGCAATAATCAAAAAAACATTCAGTACTTC. The rearrangement joins TRBV6-2 or TRBV6-3 to TRBJ2-4; unclear D gene. The CDR3 spans 12 residues. Per the germline V gene, CDR1 is MNHEY and CDR2 is SVGEGT. The V and J ends lost 7 bases and 4 bases respectively, with 8 bases between them.

The V and J genes are TRBV6-6 and TRBJ2-6, with D hard to call. This CDR3 comprises 18 residues. Germline CDR1 is MNHNY and CDR2 is SVGAGI (reference sequence). With 0 bases removed from V and 2 bases from J, the gap between germline ends came to 14 bases. CDR3 in DNA: TGTGCCAGCAGTTACTCGGAGTCTGGGTACCCTGGGGCCAACGTCCTGACTTTC. Protein sequence: CASSYSESGYPGANVLTF.

The chain uses TRBV28 and TRBJ2-7, with TRBD1 identical over 8 bases. This CDR3 comprises 14 residues. V lost 5 bases, J lost 4 bases, and 7 bases stayed unmatched. Germline values: CDR1 MDHEN, CDR2 SYDVKM. The CDR3, as DNA: TGTGCCAGCAGTGGGGACAGGAACCTTTACGAGCAGTACTTC. Translating gives CASSGDRNLYEQYF. Full variable domain (rest looked up from reference TRBV28 and TRBJ2-7): DVKVTQSSRYLVKRTGEKVFLECVQDMDHENMFWYRQDPGLGLRLIYFSYDVKMKEKGDIPEGYSVSREKKERFSLILESASTNQTSMYLCASSGDRNLYEQYFGPGTRLTVT.

A single count supports this clonotype. This chain links TRBV5-1 with TRBJ1-6; TRBD1 matches at 8 bases. The V gene's germline CDR1 is SGHRS and CDR2 YFSETQ. The junction had 3 bases not matched to a gene; V was cut back by 1 base and J by 9 bases. The CDR3 totals 14 residues. The CDR3 spells CASSLSGGGSPLHF. The CDR3 coding sequence is TGCGCCAGCAGCTTGTCAGGGGGCGGTTCACCCCTCCACTTT.

This clonotype showed up just once. This chain links TRBV5-1 with TRBJ1-1, with D possibly matching TRBD1 (5 bases). V was pared by 4 bases and J by 9 bases, with 13 bases between. Germline assignment: CDR1 SGHRS and CDR2 YFSETQ. CDR3 length: 12 amino acids. The CDR3 is CASSRDFQQAFF. CDR3 DNA: TGCGCCAGCAGCCGGGACTTCCAGCAAGCTTTCTTT.

The CDR3 bases are TGTGCCAGCAGTCCCCAGAGCCCTAGGGCCAATGAGCAGTTCTTC. This sequence encodes CASSPQSPRANEQFF. The chain uses TRBV27 and TRBJ2-1, with no clear D. V gave up 5 bases and J gave up 6 bases, with 17 bases separating them. Germline loops: CDR1 MNHEY, CDR2 SMNVEV (reference sequence). CDR3 length: 15 amino acids.

This clonotype has more than one count but fewer than ten. The V gene is TRBV12-5, the J gene TRBJ1-1; D gene ambiguous. Per the germline V gene, CDR1 is LGHNT and CDR2 is FRNRAP. CDR3 size: 12 residues. V lost 8 bases and J 4 bases, leaving 11 bases between the germline ends. The CDR3 DNA reads as TGTGCTAGTTTCGTCGTAAGCACTGAAGCTTTCTTT. Translating it yields CASFVVSTEAFF.

There are a few counts of this clonotype. This CDR3 is CASSSWTGEDTDTQYF. As DNA, the CDR3 is TGTGCCAGCAGTTCCTGGACAGGGGAAGACACAGATACGCAGTATTTT. The chain uses TRBV12-3 or TRBV12-4 and TRBJ2-3, with 9 positions matching TRBD1. The trim removed 4 bases at V and 2 bases at J, leaving 7 bases unmatched. The CDR3 spans 16 residues.